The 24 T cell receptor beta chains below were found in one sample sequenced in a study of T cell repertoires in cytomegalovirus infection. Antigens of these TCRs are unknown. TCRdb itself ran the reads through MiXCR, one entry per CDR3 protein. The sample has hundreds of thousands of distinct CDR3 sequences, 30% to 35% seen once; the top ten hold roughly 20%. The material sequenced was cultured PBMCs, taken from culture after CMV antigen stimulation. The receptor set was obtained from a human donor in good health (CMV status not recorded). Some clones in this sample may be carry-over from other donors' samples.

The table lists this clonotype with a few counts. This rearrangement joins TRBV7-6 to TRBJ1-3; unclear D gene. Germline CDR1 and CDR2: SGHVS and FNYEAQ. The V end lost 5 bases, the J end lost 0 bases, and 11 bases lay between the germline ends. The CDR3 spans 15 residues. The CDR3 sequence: CASSQTLASGNTIYF. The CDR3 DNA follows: TGTGCCAGCAGCCAGACACTCGCCTCTGGAAACACCATATATTTT.

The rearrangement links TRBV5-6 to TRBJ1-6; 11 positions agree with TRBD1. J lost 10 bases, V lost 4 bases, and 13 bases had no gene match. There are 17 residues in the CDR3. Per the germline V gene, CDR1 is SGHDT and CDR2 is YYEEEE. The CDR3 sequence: CASSQGQGGLSFSPLHF. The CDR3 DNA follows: TGTGCCAGCAGCCAGGGACAGGGGGGCTTGAGTTTCTCACCCCTCCACTTT.

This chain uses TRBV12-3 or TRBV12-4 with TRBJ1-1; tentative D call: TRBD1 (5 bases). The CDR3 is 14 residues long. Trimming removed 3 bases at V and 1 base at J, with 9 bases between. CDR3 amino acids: CASSFRDWNTEAFF. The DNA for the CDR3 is TGTGCCAGCAGTTTCAGGGACTGGAACACTGAAGCTTTCTTT.

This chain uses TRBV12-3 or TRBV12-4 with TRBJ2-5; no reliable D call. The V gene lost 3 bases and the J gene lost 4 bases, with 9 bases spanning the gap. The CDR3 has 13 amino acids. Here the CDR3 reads CASSFADLETQYF. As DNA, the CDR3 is TGTGCCAGCAGTTTCGCGGACCTAGAGACCCAGTACTTC.

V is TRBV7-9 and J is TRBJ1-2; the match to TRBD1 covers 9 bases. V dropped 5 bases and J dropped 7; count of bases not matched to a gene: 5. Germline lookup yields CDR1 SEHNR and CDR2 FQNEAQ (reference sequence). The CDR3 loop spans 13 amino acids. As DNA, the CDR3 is TGTGCCAGCAGCATACAGGGGGCGGGTGGCTACACCTTC. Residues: CASSIQGAGGYTF. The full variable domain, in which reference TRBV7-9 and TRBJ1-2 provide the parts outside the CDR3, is DTGVSQNPRHKITKRGQNVTFRCDPISEHNRLYWYRQTLGQGPEFLTYFQNEAQLEKSRLLSDRFSAERPKGSFSTLEIQRTEQGDSAMYLCASSIQGAGGYTFGSGTRLTVV.

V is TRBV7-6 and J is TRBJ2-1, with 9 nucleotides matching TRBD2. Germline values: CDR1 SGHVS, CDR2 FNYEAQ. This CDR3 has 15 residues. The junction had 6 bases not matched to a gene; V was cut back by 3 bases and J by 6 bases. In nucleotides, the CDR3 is TGTGCCAGCAGCTTTCGGGGACTAGCTGGCAATGAGCAGTTCTTC. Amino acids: CASSFRGLAGNEQFF.

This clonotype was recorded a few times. CDR3 DNA sequence: TGTGCCAACCCGGGAGATATTGGACTAAAGCTGTTTTTT. Translated: CANPGDIGLKLFF. V gene TRBV25-1 combines with J gene TRBJ2-2; D is perhaps TRBD2 (6 bases). This CDR3 is built from 13 residues. Germline V gene sequence: CDR1 MGHDK, CDR2 SYGVNS. Trimming shortened V by 10 bases and J by 12 bases, and 21 bases separated the two germline ends.

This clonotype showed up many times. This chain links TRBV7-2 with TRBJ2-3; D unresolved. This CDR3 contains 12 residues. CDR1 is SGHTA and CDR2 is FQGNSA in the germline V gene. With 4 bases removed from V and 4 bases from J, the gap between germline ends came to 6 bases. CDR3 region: CASSSPADTQYF. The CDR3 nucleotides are TGTGCCAGCAGCTCCCCGGCAGATACGCAGTATTTT.

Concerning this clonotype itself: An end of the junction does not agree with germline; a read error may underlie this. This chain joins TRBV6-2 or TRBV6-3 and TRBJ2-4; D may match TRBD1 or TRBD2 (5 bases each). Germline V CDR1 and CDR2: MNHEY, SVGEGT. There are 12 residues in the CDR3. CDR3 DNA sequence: TGTGCCAGCAGTTACTCCGGGGCTCTTCGGTTTTTC. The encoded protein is CASSYSGALRFF.

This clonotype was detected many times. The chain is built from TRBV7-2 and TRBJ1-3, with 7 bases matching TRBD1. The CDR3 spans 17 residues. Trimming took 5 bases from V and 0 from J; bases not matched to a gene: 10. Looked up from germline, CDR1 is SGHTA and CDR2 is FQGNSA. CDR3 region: CASSLLGQRYSGNTIYF. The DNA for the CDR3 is TGTGCCAGCAGCCTGTTGGGACAGCGATACTCTGGAAACACCATATATTTT.

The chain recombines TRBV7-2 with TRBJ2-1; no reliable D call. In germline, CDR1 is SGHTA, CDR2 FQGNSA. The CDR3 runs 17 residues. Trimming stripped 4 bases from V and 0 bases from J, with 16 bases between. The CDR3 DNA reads TGTGCCAGCAGCTACGTGTCGACCCGGTACTCCTACAATGAGCAGTTCTTC. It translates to CASSYVSTRYSYNEQFF.

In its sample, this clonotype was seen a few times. CDR3 nucleotides: TGTGCCAGCAGCTCCCTGGCGACAGGGCCAAACTATGGCTACACCTTC. Protein sequence: CASSSLATGPNYGYTF. V and J are TRBV9 and TRBJ1-2, with 7 bases that match TRBD1. Germline trimming cut 4 bases from V and 2 bases from J; bases unmatched to any gene: 11. CDR3 size: 16 residues. Germline CDR1 is SGDLS and CDR2 is YYNGEE.

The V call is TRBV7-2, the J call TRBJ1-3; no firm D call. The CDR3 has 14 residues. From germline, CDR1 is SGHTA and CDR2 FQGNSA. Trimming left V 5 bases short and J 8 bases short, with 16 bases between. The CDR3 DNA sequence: TGTGCCAGCAGCGTCATGAGTCGTGCTGACACCATATATTTT. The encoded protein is CASSVMSRADTIYF.

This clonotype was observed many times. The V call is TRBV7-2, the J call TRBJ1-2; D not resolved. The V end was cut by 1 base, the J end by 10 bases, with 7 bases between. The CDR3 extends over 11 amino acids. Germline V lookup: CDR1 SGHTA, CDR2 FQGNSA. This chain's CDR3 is CASSLVGYYTF. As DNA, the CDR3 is TGTGCCAGCAGCTTAGTGGGATACTACACCTTC.

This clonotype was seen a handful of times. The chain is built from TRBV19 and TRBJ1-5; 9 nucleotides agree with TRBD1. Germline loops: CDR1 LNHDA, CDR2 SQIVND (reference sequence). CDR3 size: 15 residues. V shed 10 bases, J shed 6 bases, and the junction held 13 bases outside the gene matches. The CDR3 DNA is TGTGCCACAAGGAGGACAGGGGCCCTTAGTCAGCCCCAGCATTTT. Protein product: CATRRTGALSQPQHF.

The CDR3 region is CASSPLPGQRNTEAFF. Written as DNA, the CDR3 is TGTGCCAGCAGCCCTCTACCGGGACAGCGGAACACTGAAGCTTTCTTT. J is TRBJ1-1 and V is TRBV6-4; 7 nucleotides match TRBD1. The CDR3 is made up of 16 amino acids. CDR1 is MRHNA and CDR2 is SNTAGT in the germline V gene. The V and J ends lost 6 bases and 1 base, in that order; junction bases with no gene match: 11.

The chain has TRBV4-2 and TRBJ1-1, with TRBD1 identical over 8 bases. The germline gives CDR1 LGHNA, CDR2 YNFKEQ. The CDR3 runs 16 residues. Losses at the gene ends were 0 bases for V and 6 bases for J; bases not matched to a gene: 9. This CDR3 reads CASSQDLWTGISEAFF. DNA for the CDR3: TGTGCCAGCAGCCAAGATCTATGGACAGGGATTTCTGAAGCTTTCTTT.

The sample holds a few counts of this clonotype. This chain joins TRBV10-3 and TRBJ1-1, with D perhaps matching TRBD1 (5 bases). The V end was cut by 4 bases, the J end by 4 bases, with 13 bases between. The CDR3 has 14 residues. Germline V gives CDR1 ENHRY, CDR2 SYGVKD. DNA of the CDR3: TGTGCCATCAGTGTGGGTCAGGGCGGCACTGAAGCTTTCTTT. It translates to CAISVGQGGTEAFF.

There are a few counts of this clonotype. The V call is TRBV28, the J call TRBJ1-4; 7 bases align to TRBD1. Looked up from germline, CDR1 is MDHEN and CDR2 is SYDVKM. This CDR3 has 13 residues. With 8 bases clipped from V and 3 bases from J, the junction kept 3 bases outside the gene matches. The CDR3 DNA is TGTGCCAGCCAGACAGGGTCTAATGAAAAACTGTTTTTT. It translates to CASQTGSNEKLFF.

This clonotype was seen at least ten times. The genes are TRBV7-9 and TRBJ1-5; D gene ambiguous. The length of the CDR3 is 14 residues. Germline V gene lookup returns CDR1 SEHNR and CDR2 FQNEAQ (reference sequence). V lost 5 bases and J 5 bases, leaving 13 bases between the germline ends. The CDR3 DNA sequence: TGTGCCAGCAGCCGCGGGGTATCGGATCAGCCCCAGCATTTT. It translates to CASSRGVSDQPQHF. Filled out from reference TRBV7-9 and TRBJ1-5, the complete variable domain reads DTGVSQNPRHKITKRGQNVTFRCDPISEHNRLYWYRQTLGQGPEFLTYFQNEAQLEKSRLLSDRFSAERPKGSFSTLEIQRTEQGDSAMYLCASSRGVSDQPQHFGDGTRLSIL.

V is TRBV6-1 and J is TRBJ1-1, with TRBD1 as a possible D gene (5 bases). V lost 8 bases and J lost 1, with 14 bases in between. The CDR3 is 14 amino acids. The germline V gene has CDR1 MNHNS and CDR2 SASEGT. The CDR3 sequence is CASSWTSSNTEAFF. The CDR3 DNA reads TGTGCCAGCTCCTGGACATCCTCGAACACTGAAGCTTTCTTT.

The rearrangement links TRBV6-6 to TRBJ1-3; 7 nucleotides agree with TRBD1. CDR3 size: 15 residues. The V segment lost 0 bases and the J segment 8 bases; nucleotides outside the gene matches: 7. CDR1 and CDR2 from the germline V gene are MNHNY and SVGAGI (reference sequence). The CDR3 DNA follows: TGTGCCAGCAGTTACTCCCCGACAGGGAGAGACACCATATATTTT. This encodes CASSYSPTGRDTIYF.

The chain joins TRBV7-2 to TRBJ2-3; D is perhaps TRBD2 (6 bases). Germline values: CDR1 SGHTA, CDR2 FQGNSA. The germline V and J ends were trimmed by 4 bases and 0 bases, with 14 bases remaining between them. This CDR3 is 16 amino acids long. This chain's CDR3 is CASSWLGLESTDTQYF. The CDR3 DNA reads TGTGCCAGCAGCTGGCTGGGACTCGAGAGCACAGATACGCAGTATTTT.

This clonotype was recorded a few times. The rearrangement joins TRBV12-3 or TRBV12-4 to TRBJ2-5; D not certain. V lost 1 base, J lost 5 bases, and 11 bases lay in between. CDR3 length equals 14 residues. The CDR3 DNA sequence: TGTGCCAGCAGTTTAGGGGCCGGGCCGGAGACCCAGTACTTC. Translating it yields CASSLGAGPETQYF.